This T cell receptor (beta chain) was sequenced for a study of lymphopenia after photon versus proton radiotherapy. Broader study findings: Better survival with proton therapy was suggested as possible, not demonstrated.

The CDR3 length is 12 residues. Germline V lookup: CDR1 GTSNPN, CDR2 SVGIG (reference sequence). V was pared by 3 bases and J by 7 bases, with 13 bases between. On this clone itself: Its specificity is not known.

The data were produced by immunoSEQ multiplex PCR, yet TCRdb's version contains in-frame clones alone and is incomplete. The profile covers roughly 18,000 clones, with around nine tenths appearing a single time and 9% to 10% taken by the ten largest. The genes are TRBV30 and TRBJ2-7; D is undetermined. Sequenced material: peripheral blood, taken from a patient treated with proton-based radiotherapy. The source is a man between 65 and 85 years old with pancreatic cancer. The chain's CDR3 is CAWSRINGEQYF. CDR3 nucleotides: TGTGCCTGGAGCAGGATAAATGGGGAGCAGTACTTC.